The present T cell receptor beta chain was sequenced within a study of blood T cell repertoires in COVID-19. Study-wide background: Nucleic acid was either cDNA or gDNA, and it came from T cells, B-cell-depleted T cells, or PBMCs.

V was pared by 4 bases and J by 4 bases, with 8 bases of the junction left unmatched. Germline loops: CDR1 WSHSY, CDR2 SAAADI. CDR3 length: 16 amino acids. Only in-frame clones appear in the TCRdb table, and some are missing; sequencing was by immunoSEQ multiplex PCR. The repertoire has 150,000 to 200,000 clones, 76% of them found once; the top ten carry around 17%. This sequence joins TRBV10-2 and TRBJ2-5; 11 positions agree with TRBD2. This TCR came from a woman between 45 and 60 years old with acute COVID-19. Sample: PBMCs or T cells enriched from blood (not recorded which). The CDR3 protein is CASSGGSGGVRETQYF. The CDR3, as DNA: TGCGCCAGCAGTGGAGGTAGCGGGGGGGTCCGAGAGACCCAGTACTTC.